Following are 32 T cell receptor beta chains from one sample sequenced in a study of graft-versus-host responses after intestinal transplantation. The data were produced by immunoSEQ multiplex PCR, yet TCRdb's version contains in-frame clones alone and is incomplete. This table has under 20,000 clones, over 75% appearing once. The sample was PBMCs, taken 14 days after transplant. The receptors derive from a human patient who received an intestinal transplant, so some T cells may come from the graft donor.

The V and J genes are TRBV11-2 and TRBJ2-5; no firm D call. The tail of the sequence fits TRBJ2-7 better, so the J call may be wrong. In germline, CDR1 is SGHAT, CDR2 FQNNGV. The length of the CDR3 is 14 residues. The CDR3 region is CASSLAGNAYEQYF. CDR3 DNA: TGTGCCAGCAGCTTAGCAGGTAACGCCTACGAGCAGTACTTC.

The V call is TRBV19, the J call TRBJ2-3; D assignment may be TRBD1 or TRBD2 (5 bases each). The V gene lost 1 base and the J gene lost 1 base, with 15 bases spanning the gap. CDR1 and CDR2 (germline): LNHDA, SQIVND (reference sequence). The CDR3 consists of 17 residues. The CDR3 DNA reads TGTGCCAGTAGTATAGTATTAGGGACCGGGGGCACAGATACGCAGTATTTT. Its protein product is CASSIVLGTGGTDTQYF.

The rearrangement links TRBV29-1 to TRBJ1-1; D uncertain. V lost 0 bases and J 8 bases, leaving 7 bases between the germline ends. The CDR3 sequence is 11 residues long. Germline-derived CDR1 and CDR2 are SQVTM and ANQGSEA. The CDR3 loop reads CSVEDIAEAFF. DNA of the CDR3: TGCAGCGTTGAAGATATTGCAGAAGCTTTCTTT.

The chain recombines TRBV5-5 with TRBJ1-3, with TRBD1 as a possible D gene (5 bases). The CDR3 runs 15 residues. V was cut by 5 bases and J by 0 bases, with 12 bases left in between. Per germline, CDR1 SGHKS and CDR2 YYEKEE (reference sequence). The CDR3 loop is CASSRDQYSGNTIYF. The CDR3 DNA follows: TGTGCCAGCAGTAGGGACCAATACTCTGGAAACACCATATATTTT.

The chain joins TRBV5-1 to TRBJ2-5; D perhaps matches TRBD2 (6 bases). The CDR3 has 18 amino acids. V was cut by 5 bases and J by 4 bases, with 27 bases left in between. The germline CDR1 and CDR2 sequences are SGHRS and YFSETQ. CDR3 residues: CASSHSRLSGGFGETQYF. DNA of the CDR3: TGCGCCAGCAGTCATTCTAGGCTTAGCGGCGGCTTCGGAGAGACCCAGTACTTC.

The rearrangement uses TRBV25-1 and TRBJ2-7; TRBD1 matches 7 bases. Germline V gives CDR1 MGHDK, CDR2 SYGVNS. The CDR3 runs 14 residues. J lost 5 bases, V lost 11 bases, and 15 bases had no gene match. As DNA, the CDR3 is TGTGCCTCTCACCCCGGGCAGGGGGTCCACGAGCAGTACTTC. It specifies CASHPGQGVHEQYF.

V is TRBV10-2 and J is TRBJ2-3; 9 bases align to TRBD2. Germline CDR1 and CDR2: WSHSY and SAAADI. Trimming removed 2 bases from V and 5 bases from J; junction bases left unmatched: 11. CDR3 length: 17 amino acids. For the CDR3, the DNA is TGCGCCAGCAGTGAGAGTGGGCTAGCGGGATCTAGAGATACGCAGTATTTT. Translating gives CASSESGLAGSRDTQYF.

The chain links TRBV9 to TRBJ2-1, with TRBD1 as a possible D gene (5 bases). The CDR3 sequence is 14 residues long. Germline CDR1 reads SGDLS; CDR2 reads YYNGEE. Trimming took 6 bases from V and 3 from J, leaving 13 bases between them. Here the CDR3 DNA reads TGTGCCAGCACAGGAACAGGCGACTACAATGAGCAGTTCTTC. It encodes CASTGTGDYNEQFF.

As DNA, the CDR3 is TGCGCCAGCAGCCAAGGACAGGGCACTGAAGCTTTCTTT. Amino acids: CASSQGQGTEAFF. This chain uses TRBV4-1 with TRBJ1-1, with 7 bases that match TRBD1. This CDR3 comprises 13 residues. V shed 1 base and J 4 bases; nucleotides not matched to a gene: 0. Germline V gene lookup returns CDR1 MGHRA and CDR2 YSYEKL.

This rearrangement joins TRBV7-9 to TRBJ1-4; D is undetermined. V lost 5 bases, J lost 0 bases, and 10 bases lay in between. CDR1 and CDR2 from the germline V gene are SEHNR and FQNEAQ (reference sequence). This CDR3 has 15 amino acids. As DNA, the CDR3 is TGTGCCAGCAGCCCTAGGGAACCAACTAATGAAAAACTGTTTTTT. Protein: CASSPREPTNEKLFF.

This sequence joins TRBV28 and TRBJ1-5; D is ambiguous. V was shortened by 1 base and J by 5 bases, with 6 bases between the two germline ends. This CDR3 comprises 13 residues. The germline CDR1 and CDR2 sequences are MDHEN and SYDVKM. The DNA of the CDR3 is TGTGCCAGCAGTTTATACGGCTATCAGCCCCAGCATTTT. It encodes CASSLYGYQPQHF.

This clone was seen only a few times. The gene calls are TRBV11-1 and TRBJ2-1, with D perhaps matching TRBD2 (6 bases). V lost 6 bases to trimming and J lost 0 bases, with 9 bases between them. The CDR3 sequence is 14 residues long. CDR1 SGHAT and CDR2 FQDESV come from the germline V gene (reference sequence). The CDR3 reads CASSSGTSYNEQFF. The CDR3 coding sequence is TGTGCCAGCAGTAGCGGTACCTCCTACAATGAGCAGTTCTTC.

The genes are TRBV6-5 and TRBJ2-3; 8 nucleotides align to TRBD2. CDR3 length equals 16 residues. Per germline, CDR1 MNHEY and CDR2 SVGAGI. V shed 2 bases and J 3 bases; nucleotides not matched to a gene: 7. CDR3 sequence: CASSYDGPSGTDTQYF. The CDR3 nucleotides are TGTGCCAGCAGTTACGACGGTCCTAGCGGGACAGATACGCAGTATTTT.

The V and J genes are TRBV7-2 and TRBJ1-3; D might be TRBD1 (6 bases). The CDR3 consists of 15 residues. Trimming pared 3 bases from V and 3 bases from J, leaving 12 bases between. Germline CDR1 reads SGHTA; CDR2 reads FQGNSA. CDR3 sequence (DNA): TGTGCCAGCAGCTTTATCTTAGGGGGTGGAAACACCATATATTTT. It specifies CASSFILGGGNTIYF.

V is TRBV9 and J is TRBJ2-7, with D possibly being TRBD2 (6 bases). Trimming cost V 0 bases and J 3 bases, with 10 bases left between them. The CDR3 consists of 14 residues. Germline assignment: CDR1 SGDLS and CDR2 YYNGEE. CDR3 loop: CASSVGLGGYEQYF. CDR3 bases: TGTGCCAGCAGCGTAGGGTTGGGAGGCTACGAGCAGTACTTC.

The chain couples TRBV27 to TRBJ2-1, with 14 bases matching TRBD2. V shed 5 bases and J 12 bases; nucleotides not matched to a gene: 12. This CDR3 is 16 amino acids long. CDR1 is MNHEY, CDR2 SMNVEV, per germline (reference sequence). The CDR3 DNA reads as TGTGCCAGCAGTAGCTCCGGGACTAGCGGGAGAGGGTGGCAGTTCTTC. Encoded protein: CASSSSGTSGRGWQFF.

CDR3 region: CASSVGPGSYNEQFF. The CDR3 nucleotides are TGTGCCAGCAGCGTAGGGCCGGGATCCTACAATGAGCAGTTCTTC. The V gene is TRBV9, the J gene TRBJ2-1; D is perhaps TRBD2 (5 bases). V was cut by 0 bases and J by 1 base, with 8 bases left in between. The CDR3 is made up of 15 amino acids. The V gene's germline CDR1 is SGDLS and CDR2 YYNGEE.

The V gene is TRBV7-3, the J gene TRBJ1-6; no clear D gene. Germline V gene sequence: CDR1 SGHTA, CDR2 FQGTGA. The CDR3 runs 15 residues. The V and J ends lost 2 bases and 7 bases respectively, with 12 bases between them. CDR3 nucleotides: TGTGCCAGCAGCTTAGTGGGGAGAGGCAATTCACCCCTCCACTTT. It yields the protein CASSLVGRGNSPLHF. Based on the CDR3 plus reference TRBV7-3 and TRBJ1-6, the full variable domain is GAGVSQTPSNKVTEKGKYVELRCDPISGHTALYWYRQSLGQGPEFLIYFQGTGAADDSGLPNDRFFAVRPEGSVSTLKIQRTERGDSAVYLCASSLVGRGNSPLHFGNGTRLTVT.

The CDR3 here is CASSFPGLGTDTQYF. CDR3 sequence (DNA): TGTGCCAGCAGCTTTCCGGGGCTGGGCACAGATACGCAGTATTTT. The V and J genes are TRBV11-2 and TRBJ2-3; the D gene could be TRBD1 or TRBD2 (5 bases each). Trimming took 3 bases from V and 1 from J, leaving 11 bases between them. Germline V gene lookup returns CDR1 SGHAT and CDR2 FQNNGV. The CDR3 length is 15 residues.

This clone was observed a few times. V gene TRBV27 combines with J gene TRBJ2-1, with 7 bases that match TRBD1. The J segment lost 3 bases and the V segment lost 5 bases, leaving 7 bases of the junction unmatched. The CDR3 is 15 amino acids. Germline V gene sequence: CDR1 MNHEY, CDR2 SMNVEV (reference sequence). In nucleotides, the CDR3 is TGTGCCAGCAGTATGACAGGGAGCAACTACAATGAGCAGTTCTTC. It is translated as CASSMTGSNYNEQFF.

V and J are TRBV6-5 and TRBJ2-7; no firm D call. The CDR3 has 14 residues. The V gene's germline CDR1 is MNHEY and CDR2 SVGAGI. Trimming left V 4 bases short and J 2 bases short, with 12 bases between. CDR3 nucleotide sequence: TGTGCCAGCAGTTTAAAGGTGTTGGCCTACGAGCAGTACTTC. Translating it yields CASSLKVLAYEQYF.

The chain combines TRBV6-1 with TRBJ2-2; perhaps TRBD1 as D (6 bases). The CDR3 is made up of 17 amino acids. Germline V gene lookup returns CDR1 MNHNS and CDR2 SASEGT. Trimming pared 3 bases from V and 2 bases from J, leaving 16 bases between. The chain's CDR3 is CASSESWTDPNTGELFF. In nucleotides, the CDR3 is TGTGCCAGCAGTGAGAGCTGGACAGACCCTAACACCGGGGAGCTGTTTTTT.

The J gene is TRBJ2-1, the V gene TRBV27, with D maybe TRBD1 (6 bases). Per the germline V gene, CDR1 is MNHEY and CDR2 is SMNVEV (reference sequence). The V and J ends lost 5 bases and 9 bases respectively, with 17 bases between them. The CDR3 runs 14 residues. This CDR3 is CASSAQGMGIEQFF. The DNA of the CDR3 is TGTGCCAGCAGTGCCCAGGGGATGGGGATTGAGCAGTTCTTC.

The V gene is TRBV6-6, the J gene TRBJ1-2; D not resolved. Germline V gene lookup returns CDR1 MNHNY and CDR2 SVGAGI (reference sequence). The CDR3 spans 15 residues. The V and J ends lost 0 bases and 1 base respectively, with 9 bases between them. CDR3 DNA: TGTGCCAGCAGTTACTCGAAGGGCAGTAACTATGGCTACACCTTC. The encoded protein is CASSYSKGSNYGYTF.

This rearrangement joins TRBV27 to TRBJ2-7, with D possibly matching TRBD2 (6 bases). The CDR3 contains 14 residues. The germline gives CDR1 MNHEY, CDR2 SMNVEV (reference sequence). Trimming shortened V by 2 bases and J by 0 bases, and 8 bases separated the two germline ends. CDR3 nucleotide sequence: TGTGCCAGCAGTTTACTAGCGAGCTCCTACGAGCAGTACTTC. This sequence encodes CASSLLASSYEQYF.

This clone was seen once. V and J are TRBV27 and TRBJ2-1; D could derive from TRBD1 or TRBD2 (6 bases each). V was trimmed by 5 bases and J by 8 bases, leaving 19 bases between them. The length of the CDR3 is 15 residues. Germline V gene data show CDR1 as MNHEY and CDR2 as SMNVEV (reference sequence). The CDR3 DNA follows: TGTGCCAGCAGTAATAGGGGGGAGTACAGCGATGAGCAGTTCTTC. This encodes CASSNRGEYSDEQFF.

This clone was counted once. This chain links TRBV7-9 with TRBJ2-1, with D maybe TRBD1 (6 bases). The V end was cut by 5 bases, the J end by 4 bases, with 21 bases between. Germline CDR1 SEHNR, CDR2 FQNEAQ (reference sequence). The CDR3 is 17 amino acids. The CDR3 nucleotides are TGTGCCAGCAGCCCAACCCCAGGGGCAGCCCTATACAATGAGCAGTTCTTC. Translated: CASSPTPGAALYNEQFF.

This chain connects TRBV6-6 to TRBJ1-2; 8 bases match TRBD1. Germline values: CDR1 MNHNY, CDR2 SVGAGI (reference sequence). The CDR3 loop spans 11 amino acids. After removal of 6 bases from V and 6 bases from J, the junction contained 0 bases not matched to a gene. CDR3 protein: CASRTGDGYTF. CDR3 DNA: TGTGCCAGCAGGACAGGGGATGGCTACACCTTC.

This clone occurred a few times. J is TRBJ2-5 and V is TRBV5-1; D is unresolved. The germline gives CDR1 SGHRS, CDR2 YFSETQ. The ends were cut back, 0 bases at V and 4 bases at J, with 10 bases in the middle. This CDR3 is 14 amino acids long. In nucleotides, the CDR3 is TGCGCCAGCAGCTTGGGTGTTCTGGGAGAGACCCAGTACTTC. This sequence encodes CASSLGVLGETQYF.

This chain connects TRBV6-5 to TRBJ2-7, with D perhaps matching TRBD1 (5 bases). This CDR3 is 15 amino acids long. Germline loops: CDR1 MNHEY, CDR2 SVGAGI. V was shortened by 2 bases and J by 4 bases, with 15 bases between the two germline ends. CDR3 protein: CASSYGWSRAYEQYF. CDR3 bases: TGTGCCAGCAGTTACGGGTGGAGCAGGGCTTACGAGCAGTACTTC.

The chain links TRBV7-6 to TRBJ2-5; TRBD2 agrees at 12 bases. The V gene end was trimmed by 3 bases and the J gene end by 2 bases; junction bases not matched to a gene: 13. The germline V gene encodes CDR1 SGHVS and CDR2 FNYEAQ. This CDR3 spans 19 amino acids. The CDR3 region is CASSFPTAGTSGRQETQYF. As DNA, the CDR3 is TGTGCCAGCAGCTTTCCGACAGCTGGAACTAGCGGGAGGCAAGAGACCCAGTACTTC.

This clone was observed a few times. The rearrangement links TRBV5-5 to TRBJ2-3; the match to TRBD1 covers 11 bases. CDR3 size: 16 residues. Germline V gene sequence: CDR1 SGHKS, CDR2 YYEKEE (reference sequence). After removal of 3 bases from V and 4 bases from J, the junction contained 7 bases not matched to a gene. The CDR3 coding sequence is TGTGCCAGCAGCTCGTGGGGACAGGGGGTATCAGATACGCAGTATTTT. This sequence encodes CASSSWGQGVSDTQYF. The variable domain in full, completed from reference TRBV5-5 and TRBJ2-3, reads DAGVTQSPTHLIKTRGQQVTLRCSPISGHKSVSWYQQVLGQGPQFIFQYYEKEERGRGNFPDRFSARQFPNYSSELNVNALLLGDSALYLCASSSWGQGVSDTQYFGPGTRLTVL.